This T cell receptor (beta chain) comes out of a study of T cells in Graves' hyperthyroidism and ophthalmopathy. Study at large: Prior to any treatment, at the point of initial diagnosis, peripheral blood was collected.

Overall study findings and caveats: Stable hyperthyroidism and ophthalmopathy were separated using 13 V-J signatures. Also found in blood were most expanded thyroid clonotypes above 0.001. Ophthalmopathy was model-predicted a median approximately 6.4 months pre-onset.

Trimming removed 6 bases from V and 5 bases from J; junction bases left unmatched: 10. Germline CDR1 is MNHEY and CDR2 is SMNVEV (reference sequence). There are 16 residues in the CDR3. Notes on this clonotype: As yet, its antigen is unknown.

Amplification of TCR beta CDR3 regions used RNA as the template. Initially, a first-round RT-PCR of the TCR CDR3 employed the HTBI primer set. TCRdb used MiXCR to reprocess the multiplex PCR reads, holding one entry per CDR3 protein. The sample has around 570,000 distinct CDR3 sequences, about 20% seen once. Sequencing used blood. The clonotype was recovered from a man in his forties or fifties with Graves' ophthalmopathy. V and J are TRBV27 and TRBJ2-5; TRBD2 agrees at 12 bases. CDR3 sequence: CASSRSTSGRFETQYF. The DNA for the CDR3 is TGTGCCAGCAGCCGCTCCACTAGCGGGAGGTTTGAGACCCAGTACTTC.